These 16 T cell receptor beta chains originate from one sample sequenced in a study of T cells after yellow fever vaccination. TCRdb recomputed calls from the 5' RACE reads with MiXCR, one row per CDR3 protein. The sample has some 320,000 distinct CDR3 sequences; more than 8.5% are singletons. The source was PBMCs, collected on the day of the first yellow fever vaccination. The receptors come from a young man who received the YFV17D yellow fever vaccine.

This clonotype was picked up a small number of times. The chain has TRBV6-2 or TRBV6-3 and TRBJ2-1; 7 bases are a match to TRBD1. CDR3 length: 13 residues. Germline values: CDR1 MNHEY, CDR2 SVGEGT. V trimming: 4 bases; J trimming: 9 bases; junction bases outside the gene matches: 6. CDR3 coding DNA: TGTGCCAGCAGTTCCCGACAGGGTGTTGAGCAGTTCTTC. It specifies CASSSRQGVEQFF.

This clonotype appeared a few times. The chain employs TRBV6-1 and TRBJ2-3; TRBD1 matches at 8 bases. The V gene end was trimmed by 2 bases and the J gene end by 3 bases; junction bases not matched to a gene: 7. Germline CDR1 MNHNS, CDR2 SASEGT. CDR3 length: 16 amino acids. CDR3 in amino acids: CASSESWTGWTDTQYF. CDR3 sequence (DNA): TGTGCCAGCAGTGAATCTTGGACAGGGTGGACAGATACGCAGTATTTT.

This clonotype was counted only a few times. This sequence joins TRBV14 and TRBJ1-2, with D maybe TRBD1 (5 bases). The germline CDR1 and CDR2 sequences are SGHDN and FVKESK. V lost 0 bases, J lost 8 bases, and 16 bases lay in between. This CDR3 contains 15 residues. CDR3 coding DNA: TGTGCCAGCAGCCAAGAGTCCGTAGGAGGGGAAGGCTACACCTTC. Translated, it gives CASSQESVGGEGYTF.

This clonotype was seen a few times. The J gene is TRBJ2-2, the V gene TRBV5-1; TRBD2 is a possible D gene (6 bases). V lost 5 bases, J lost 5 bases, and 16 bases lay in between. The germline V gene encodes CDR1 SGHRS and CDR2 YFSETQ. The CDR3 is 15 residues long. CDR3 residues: CASRSPGLLTGELFF. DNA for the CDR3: TGCGCCAGCAGGTCGCCGGGACTTCTGACCGGGGAGCTGTTTTTT. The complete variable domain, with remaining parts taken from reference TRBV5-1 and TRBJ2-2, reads KAGVTQTPRYLIKTRGQQVTLSCSPISGHRSVSWYQQTPGQGLQFLFEYFSETQRNKGNFPGRFSGRQFSNSRSEMNVSTLELGDSALYLCASRSPGLLTGELFFGEGSRLTVL.

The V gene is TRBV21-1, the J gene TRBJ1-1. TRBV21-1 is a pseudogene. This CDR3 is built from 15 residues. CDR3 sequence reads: CASSLNEEGFTEAFF. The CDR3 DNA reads TGTGCCAGCAGCCTCAATGAGGAGGGGTTCACTGAAGCTTTCTTT.

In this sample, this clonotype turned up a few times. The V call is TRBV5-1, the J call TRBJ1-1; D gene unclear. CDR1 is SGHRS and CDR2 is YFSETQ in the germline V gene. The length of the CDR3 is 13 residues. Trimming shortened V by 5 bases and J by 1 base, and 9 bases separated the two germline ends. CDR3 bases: TGCGCCAGCAGTAAGCAGGAGAACACTGAAGCTTTCTTT. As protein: CASSKQENTEAFF.

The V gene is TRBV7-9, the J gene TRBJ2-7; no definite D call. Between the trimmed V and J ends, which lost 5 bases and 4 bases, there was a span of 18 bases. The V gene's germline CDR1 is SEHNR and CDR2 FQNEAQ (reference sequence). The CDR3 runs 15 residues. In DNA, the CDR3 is TGTGCCAGCAGCGCGTCCCTGGAGCACTCTTACGAGCAGTACGTC. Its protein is CASSASLEHSYEQYV.

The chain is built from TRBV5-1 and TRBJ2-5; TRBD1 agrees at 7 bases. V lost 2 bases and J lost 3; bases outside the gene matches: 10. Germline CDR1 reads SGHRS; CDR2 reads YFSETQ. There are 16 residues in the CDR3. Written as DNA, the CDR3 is TGCGCCAGCAGCTTTAGACAGGGTGGAAAGGAAGAGACCCAGTACTTC. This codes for CASSFRQGGKEETQYF. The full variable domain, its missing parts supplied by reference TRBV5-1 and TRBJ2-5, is KAGVTQTPRYLIKTRGQQVTLSCSPISGHRSVSWYQQTPGQGLQFLFEYFSETQRNKGNFPGRFSGRQFSNSRSEMNVSTLELGDSALYLCASSFRQGGKEETQYFGPGTRLLVL.

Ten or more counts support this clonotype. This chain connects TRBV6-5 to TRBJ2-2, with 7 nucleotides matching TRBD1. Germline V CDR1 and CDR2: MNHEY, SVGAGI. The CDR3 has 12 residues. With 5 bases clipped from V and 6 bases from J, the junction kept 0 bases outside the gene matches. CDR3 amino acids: CASSQGAGELFF. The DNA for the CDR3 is TGTGCCAGCAGTCAGGGGGCCGGGGAGCTGTTTTTT.

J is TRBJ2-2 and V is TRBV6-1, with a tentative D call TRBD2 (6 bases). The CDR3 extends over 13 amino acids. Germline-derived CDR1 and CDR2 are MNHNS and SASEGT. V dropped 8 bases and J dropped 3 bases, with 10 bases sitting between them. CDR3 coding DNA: TGTGCCAGCTGGCGGGGAGACACCGGGGAGCTGTTTTTT. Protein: CASWRGDTGELFF.

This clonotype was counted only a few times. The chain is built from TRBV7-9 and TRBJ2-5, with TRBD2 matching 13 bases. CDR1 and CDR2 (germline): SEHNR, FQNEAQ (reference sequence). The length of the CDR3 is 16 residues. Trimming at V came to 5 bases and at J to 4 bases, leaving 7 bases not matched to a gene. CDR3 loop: CASSRLLAGGIETQYF. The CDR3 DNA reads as TGTGCCAGCAGCCGACTACTAGCGGGGGGGATAGAGACCCAGTACTTC.

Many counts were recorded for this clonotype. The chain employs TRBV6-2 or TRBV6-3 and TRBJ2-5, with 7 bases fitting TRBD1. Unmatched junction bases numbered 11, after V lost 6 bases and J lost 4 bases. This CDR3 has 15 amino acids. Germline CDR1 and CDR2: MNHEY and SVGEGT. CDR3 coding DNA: TGTGCCAGCAGAACGAAACAGGGGACGCGAGAGACCCAGTACTTC. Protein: CASRTKQGTRETQYF.

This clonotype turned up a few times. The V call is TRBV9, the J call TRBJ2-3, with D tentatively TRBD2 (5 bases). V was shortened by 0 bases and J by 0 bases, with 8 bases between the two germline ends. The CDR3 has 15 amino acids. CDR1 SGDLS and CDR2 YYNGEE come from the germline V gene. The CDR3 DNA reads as TGTGCCAGCAGCGTAGCCCCGGGGAGCACAGATACGCAGTATTTT. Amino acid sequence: CASSVAPGSTDTQYF.

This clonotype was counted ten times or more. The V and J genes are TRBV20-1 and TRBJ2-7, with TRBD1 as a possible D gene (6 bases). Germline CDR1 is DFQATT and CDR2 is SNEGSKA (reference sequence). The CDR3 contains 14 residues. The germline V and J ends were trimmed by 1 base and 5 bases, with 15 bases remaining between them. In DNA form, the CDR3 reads TGCAGTGCTAGAGCGACAGGCCCTCGCGACGAGCAGTACTTC. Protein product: CSARATGPRDEQYF.

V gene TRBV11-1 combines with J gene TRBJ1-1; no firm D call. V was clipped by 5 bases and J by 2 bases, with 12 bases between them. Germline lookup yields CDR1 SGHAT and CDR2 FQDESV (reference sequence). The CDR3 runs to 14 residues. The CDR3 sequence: CASSKTRANTEAFF. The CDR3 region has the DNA TGTGCCAGCAGCAAGACCCGCGCTAACACTGAAGCTTTCTTT.

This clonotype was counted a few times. CDR3 nucleotide sequence: TGTGCCAGCAACGTCCGACAGAGTATGTTAACCGGGGAGCTGTTTTTT. Its translation is CASNVRQSMLTGELFF. The chain is built from TRBV12-3 or TRBV12-4 and TRBJ2-2; TRBD1 might be the D (5 bases). Trimming took off 7 bases at V and 5 bases at J, with 20 bases between the two ends. The CDR3 is made up of 16 amino acids.